The 30 T cell receptor beta chains below were found in one sample sequenced in a study of regulatory T cells in long-lasting Graves disease. Combining iRepertoire HTBI primers with Arm-PCR of CDR3 regions, the authors built TCR beta libraries. TCRdb reprocessed the multiplex PCR reads with MiXCR, giving one entry per CDR3 protein. The table shows just over 600,000 distinct CDR3 sequences, with around 17% occurring only once. Time point given: newly diagnosed GD, antithyroid drugs for less than 3 months. PBMC-extracted RNA yielded the TCR library. Another study also made use of these data, one on T cells in Graves' hyperthyroidism and ophthalmopathy.

Specimen: peripheral blood mononuclear cells (PBMCs), collected at new diagnosis, from a patient treated with antithyroid drugs. The source of these receptors is a woman under 40 with Graves disease.

This clonotype came up a few times. The chain joins TRBV19 to TRBJ2-1; TRBD2 is a possible D gene (6 bases). The germline V gene has CDR1 LNHDA and CDR2 SQIVND (reference sequence). The CDR3 spans 12 residues. Trimming took off 5 bases at V and 8 bases at J, with 10 bases between the two ends. In DNA, the CDR3 is TGTGCCAGTAGTTGGAGGGACCATGAGCAGTTCTTC. This codes for CASSWRDHEQFF.

This clonotype was observed at least ten times. This chain links TRBV7-2 with TRBJ2-7, with TRBD2 matching 11 bases. The germline V gene has CDR1 SGHTA and CDR2 FQGNSA. Trimming at V came to 5 bases and at J to 6 bases, leaving 6 bases not matched to a gene. The CDR3 spans 14 residues. The CDR3 here is CASSPDGLAGEQYF. The DNA for the CDR3 is TGTGCCAGCAGCCCCGACGGACTAGCGGGCGAGCAGTACTTC.

The CDR3 region is CASSEWGYEQYF. CDR3 coding DNA: TGTGCCAGCAGTGAATGGGGCTACGAGCAGTACTTC. The chain has TRBV6-1 and TRBJ2-7, with no clear D. Trimming took off 2 bases at V and 3 bases at J, with 5 bases between the two ends. The CDR3 covers 12 residues. Germline values: CDR1 MNHNS, CDR2 SASEGT.

This clonotype has a handful of counts. The chain employs TRBV20-1 and TRBJ2-1, with TRBD2 matching over 11 bases. The CDR3 has 15 amino acids. V shed 5 bases and J 8 bases; nucleotides not matched to a gene: 11. Germline assignment: CDR1 DFQATT and CDR2 SNEGSKA (reference sequence). CDR3 DNA: TGCAGTGCTTCACTATCTAGCGGGAGGATCGATGAGCAGTTCTTC. Translated: CSASLSSGRIDEQFF.

This clonotype came up many times. The J gene is TRBJ2-1, the V gene TRBV29-1, with no clear D. From germline, CDR1 is SQVTM and CDR2 ANQGSEA. V shed 5 bases and J shed 1 base, with 12 bases lying between them. This CDR3 region has 14 residues. The CDR3 sequence: CSVRRLGSYNEQFF. The CDR3 DNA follows: TGCAGCGTTCGACGTCTCGGATCCTACAATGAGCAGTTCTTC.

The chain combines TRBV27 with TRBJ2-7, with 8 bases matching TRBD2. Trimming removed 4 bases from V and 6 bases from J; junction bases left unmatched: 14. This CDR3 has 16 residues. The germline V gene encodes CDR1 MNHEY and CDR2 SMNVEV (reference sequence). CDR3 nucleotides: TGTGCCAGCAGTTCGGGTTTTGCGGGAGGTGGGAGCGAGCAGTACTTC. It is translated as CASSSGFAGGGSEQYF.

Notes on this clonotype: A much larger clone is a single base away; this may be a read error. The J gene is TRBJ1-1, the V gene TRBV7-2; D uncertain. This CDR3 spans 15 amino acids. Trimming removed 1 base from V and 0 bases from J, with 9 bases in between. Germline lookup yields CDR1 SGHTA and CDR2 FQGNSA. The CDR3 DNA follows: TGTGCCAGCAGCTTAGAACCGAGCGTGAACACTGAAGCTTTCTTT. Protein sequence: CASSLEPSVNTEAFF. Full variable domain (outside the CDR3, taken from reference TRBV7-2 and TRBJ1-1): GAGVSQSPSNKVTEKGKDVELRCDPISGHTALYWYRQSLGQGLEFLIYFQGNSAPDKSGLPSDRFSAERTGGSVSTLTIQRTQQEDSAVYLCASSLEPSVNTEAFFGQGTRLTVV.

This chain connects TRBV29-1 to TRBJ2-5; D may be TRBD2 (5 bases). The length of the CDR3 is 12 residues. Trimming pared 6 bases from V and 4 bases from J, leaving 12 bases between. Germline V gives CDR1 SQVTM, CDR2 ANQGSEA. The DNA of the CDR3 is TGCAGCGTCTTAAGTCGGGGAGAGACCCAGTACTTC. Protein sequence: CSVLSRGETQYF.

This clonotype was seen repeatedly, ten times or more. The chain carries TRBV11-2 and TRBJ2-2, with D uncertain. Per the germline V gene, CDR1 is SGHAT and CDR2 is FQNNGV. The CDR3 has 14 amino acids. V lost 4 bases to trimming and J lost 5 bases, with 11 bases between them. CDR3 DNA sequence: TGTGCCAGCAGCTCCTCGCAAGGGACCGGGGAGCTGTTTTTT. Amino acid sequence: CASSSSQGTGELFF.

As concerns this clonotype: Given a much more abundant clone one base away, this may be a read error. The chain has TRBV3-1 and TRBJ1-1; D is unresolved. The CDR3 spans 15 residues. With 4 bases removed from V and 4 bases from J, the gap between germline ends came to 16 bases. Germline CDR1 reads LGHDT; CDR2 reads YNNKEL (reference sequence). DNA for the CDR3: TGTGCCAGCAGCCCTTATCTCGGGAAGCTCACTGAAGCTTTCTTT. Protein: CASSPYLGKLTEAFF.

The gene calls are TRBV25-1 and TRBJ2-1; tentatively, D is TRBD2 (5 bases). Germline CDR1 reads MGHDK; CDR2 reads SYGVNS. Deletions cut 3 bases from V and 3 bases from J, with 9 bases between. This CDR3 comprises 14 residues. The CDR3 region is CASSDIGDYNEQFF. The CDR3 nucleotides are TGTGCCAGCAGTGATATCGGGGACTACAATGAGCAGTTCTTC.

This clonotype was picked up many times. V and J are TRBV12-3 or TRBV12-4 and TRBJ2-7, with D possibly being TRBD2 (6 bases). V lost 8 bases and J lost 5, with 19 bases in between. The length of the CDR3 is 14 residues. The CDR3 bases are TGTGCCAGCTCCCCGGGGAGGAGGGTCCACGAGCAGTACTTC. Its translation is CASSPGRRVHEQYF.

V gene TRBV20-1 combines with J gene TRBJ1-6; the D is unclear. Per the germline V gene, CDR1 is DFQATT and CDR2 is SNEGSKA (reference sequence). The CDR3 is 15 amino acids. V was trimmed by 5 bases and J by 7 bases, leaving 18 bases between them. The CDR3 here is CSAFQETNENSPLHF. CDR3 DNA: TGCAGTGCTTTCCAGGAAACCAACGAGAATTCACCCCTCCACTTT.

Only a few counts were recorded for this clonotype. This chain links TRBV28 with TRBJ2-7; D is ambiguous. This CDR3 is built from 14 residues. CDR1 and CDR2 from the germline V gene are MDHEN and SYDVKM. V shed 6 bases and J shed 5 bases, with 17 bases lying between them. The DNA of the CDR3 is TGTGCCAGCAGGCCAGGACCTCCTATGGACGAGCAGTACTTC. Its protein product is CASRPGPPMDEQYF.

A few counts support this clonotype. DNA for the CDR3: TGTGCCAGCAGTTTGTTGGTACACGAGCAGTACTTC. Translating gives CASSLLVHEQYF. The rearrangement joins TRBV12-3 or TRBV12-4 to TRBJ2-7, with D unclear. This CDR3 region has 12 residues. V lost 3 bases and J lost 5, with 8 bases in between.

This chain uses TRBV30 with TRBJ1-3; 8 nucleotides line up with TRBD1. With 1 base clipped from V and 1 base from J, the junction kept 3 bases outside the gene matches. The germline V gene encodes CDR1 GTSNPN and CDR2 SVGIG (reference sequence). The CDR3 length is 15 residues. CDR3 residues: CAWSDRGSSGNTIYF. DNA for the CDR3: TGTGCCTGGAGTGACAGGGGGTCTTCTGGAAACACCATATATTTT. The whole variable domain, remainder taken from reference TRBV30 and TRBJ1-3, is SQTIHQWPATLVQPVGSPLSLECTVEGTSNPNLYWYRQAAGRGLQLLFYSVGIGQISSEVPQNLSASRPQDRQFILSSKKLLLSDSGFYLCAWSDRGSSGNTIYFGEGSWLTVV.

This clonotype has only one observation. A much bigger clone sits one base away, suggesting this may be a read error. This chain joins TRBV24-1 and TRBJ2-5; perhaps D is TRBD1 or TRBD2 (5 bases each). Per the germline V gene, CDR1 is KGHDR and CDR2 is SFDVKD. CDR3 size: 15 residues. CDR3 loop: CATSDRAGTREAQYF. The CDR3 DNA follows: TGTGCCACCAGTGATCGCGCCGGGACGCGAGAGGCCCAGTACTTC.

Only a few counts were recorded for this clonotype. A single base separates this from a much larger clone, so it may be a read error. This chain links TRBV28 with TRBJ2-1; 11 nucleotides agree with TRBD2. V was pared by 0 bases and J by 9 bases, with 10 bases of the junction left unmatched. Germline V gene sequence: CDR1 MDHEN, CDR2 SYDVKM. This CDR3 spans 17 amino acids. The chain's CDR3 is CASSLWLTSGSCGEQFF. CDR3 nucleotides: TGTGCCAGCAGTTTATGGCTAACTAGCGGGAGTTGCGGTGAGCAGTTCTTC.

This clonotype was recorded a few times. The chain couples TRBV29-1 to TRBJ1-4, with a possible D match to TRBD1 (5 bases). In germline, CDR1 is SQVTM, CDR2 ANQGSEA. V shed 4 bases and J shed 6 bases, with 9 bases lying between them. The CDR3 spans 12 residues. CDR3: CSVAGGDEKLFF. CDR3 nucleotide sequence: TGCAGCGTTGCGGGGGGAGATGAAAAACTGTTTTTT.

The chain carries TRBV28 and TRBJ1-5; D perhaps matches TRBD1 (5 bases). Between the trimmed V and J ends, which lost 7 bases and 5 bases, there was a span of 18 bases. Looked up from germline, CDR1 is MDHEN and CDR2 is SYDVKM. The CDR3 spans 15 residues. CDR3 in amino acids: CASKHGAFGDQPQHF. DNA for the CDR3: TGTGCCAGCAAGCACGGGGCCTTCGGGGATCAGCCCCAGCATTTT.

The gene calls are TRBV5-1 and TRBJ1-6; D gene ambiguous. This CDR3 has 18 amino acids. V was trimmed by 3 bases and J by 1 base, leaving 17 bases between them. Germline CDR1 is SGHRS and CDR2 is YFSETQ. The CDR3: CASSSSSTWGSYNSPLHF. CDR3 coding DNA: TGCGCCAGCAGCTCGTCCTCCACCTGGGGTTCCTATAATTCACCCCTCCACTTT.

This clonotype was counted a few times. The chain joins TRBV28 to TRBJ1-2, with D hard to call. V was trimmed by 7 bases and J by 1 base, leaving 7 bases between them. The CDR3 contains 12 residues. From germline, CDR1 is MDHEN and CDR2 SYDVKM. The chain's CDR3 is CASNSVNYGYTF. The CDR3 region has the DNA TGTGCCAGCAATTCCGTTAACTATGGCTACACCTTC.

The chain combines TRBV20-1 with TRBJ2-7; weak D call: TRBD1 (6 bases). V lost 5 bases to trimming and J lost 0 bases, with 17 bases between them. CDR1 and CDR2 from the germline V gene are DFQATT and SNEGSKA (reference sequence). The length of the CDR3 is 15 residues. The chain's CDR3 is CSAVSTGIRSYEQYF. As DNA, the CDR3 is TGCAGTGCTGTTAGCACAGGGATTCGCTCCTACGAGCAGTACTTC.

In the case of this clonotype: It may be a read error: a sequence one base away is much more abundant. V is TRBV2 and J is TRBJ1-1; no firm D call. Germline CDR1 is SNHLY and CDR2 is FYNNEI. CDR3 size: 13 residues. CDR3 coding DNA: TGTGCCAGCAGTGACGCTTCTGCCACTGAAGCTTCCTTT. Its protein is CASSDASATEASF.

Regarding this clonotype: This may arise from a read error, as a much more abundant clone is one base away. V is TRBV20-1 and J is TRBJ2-4; D is unresolved. Trimming left V 4 bases short and J 1 base short, with 17 bases between. This CDR3 spans 16 amino acids. The germline gives CDR1 DFQATT, CDR2 SNEGSKA (reference sequence). The DNA for the CDR3 is TGCAGTGCTATGAGAATGCCCGGTAACGCCAAAAACATTCAGTACTTC. This codes for CSAMRMPGNAKNIQYF.

This clonotype was recorded a few times. The chain has TRBV29-1 and TRBJ2-2; 7 bases map to TRBD2. This CDR3 has 12 residues. V lost 7 bases to trimming and J lost 7 bases; unmatched junction nucleotides: 6. Germline lookup yields CDR1 SQVTM and CDR2 ANQGSEA. CDR3 sequence (DNA): TGCAGCGGGGGGGGGAGGGTCGGGGAGCTGTTTTTT. It specifies CSGGGRVGELFF.

The chain recombines TRBV3-1 with TRBJ2-1; 8 nucleotides agree with TRBD2. The CDR3 runs 15 residues. CDR1 is LGHDT, CDR2 YNNKEL, per germline (reference sequence). The V and J ends lost 4 bases and 5 bases, in that order; junction bases with no gene match: 7. CDR3 nucleotide sequence: TGTGCCAGCAGCCCAACCGGGACTAGGGACAATGAGCAGTTCTTC. Amino acid sequence: CASSPTGTRDNEQFF.

The V gene is TRBV6-1, the J gene TRBJ2-7; tentative D call: TRBD1 (6 bases). V was pared by 8 bases and J by 5 bases, with 13 bases between. CDR1 and CDR2 (germline): MNHNS, SASEGT. This CDR3 is built from 12 residues. Here the CDR3 reads CASWQGYDEQYF. In DNA, the CDR3 is TGTGCCAGCTGGCAGGGGTACGACGAGCAGTACTTC.

V usage is TRBV20-1 and J usage is TRBJ2-4; the match to TRBD1 covers 7 bases. J was trimmed by 0 bases and V by 5 bases; bases with no gene match: 10. Per germline, CDR1 DFQATT and CDR2 SNEGSKA (reference sequence). The CDR3 consists of 16 residues. As DNA, the CDR3 is TGCAGTGCTGTCCCCAGACAGGGCCTAGCCAAAAACATTCAGTACTTC. This encodes CSAVPRQGLAKNIQYF.

Ten or more counts support this clonotype. The V call is TRBV28, the J call TRBJ1-2; no reliable D call. V was trimmed by 6 bases and J by 2 bases, leaving 19 bases between them. Looked up from germline, CDR1 is MDHEN and CDR2 is SYDVKM. This CDR3 has 16 residues. CDR3 loop: CASSRDLDGINYGYTF. The CDR3 DNA reads as TGTGCCAGCAGCCGAGACCTGGACGGTATAAACTATGGCTACACCTTC.